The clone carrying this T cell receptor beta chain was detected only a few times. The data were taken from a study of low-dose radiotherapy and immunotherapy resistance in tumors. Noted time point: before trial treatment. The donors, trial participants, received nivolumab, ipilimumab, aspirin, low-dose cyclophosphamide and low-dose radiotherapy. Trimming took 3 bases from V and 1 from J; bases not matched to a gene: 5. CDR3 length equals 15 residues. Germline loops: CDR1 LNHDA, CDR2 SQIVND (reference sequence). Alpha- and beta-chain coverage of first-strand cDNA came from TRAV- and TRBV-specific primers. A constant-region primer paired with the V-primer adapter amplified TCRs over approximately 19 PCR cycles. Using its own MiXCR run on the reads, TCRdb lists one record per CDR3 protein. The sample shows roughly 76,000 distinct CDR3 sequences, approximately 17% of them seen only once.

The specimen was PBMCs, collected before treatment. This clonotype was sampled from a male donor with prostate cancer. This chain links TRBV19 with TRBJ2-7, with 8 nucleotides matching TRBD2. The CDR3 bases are TGTGCCAGTAGTATTAGCGGGGCTAATTCCTACGAGCAGTACTTC. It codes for CASSISGANSYEQYF.